The rows below give T cell receptor beta chains drawn from one sample of a study of T-cell reconstitution after alpha-beta-depleted transplantation in children. TCRdb redid the calling of the PCR reads with MiXCR, one entry per CDR3 protein. This sample has 90,000 to 150,000 distinct CDR3 sequences, with 20% to 25% found just once. The starting material was PBMCs, mostly from graft donor cells, obtained 180 days after TCRalphabeta/CD19-depleted stem cell transplant. All receptors come from a male patient under 10 years old who had a stem cell transplant for chronic granulomatous disease, so the T cells may come from the graft donor. The CDR3 runs from the conserved cysteine through the conserved F or W. The order of the fields is D gene, J gene, V gene, clone size, CDR3 protein, CDR3 DNA. D genes are given only for firm matches. For some rows the clone size is stated as once, few or many, or as a class when expanded; others skip it.

- | TRBJ2-5 | TRBV5-1 | once | CASSPNAGQETQYF | TGCGCCAGCAGCCCAAATGCCGGGCAAGAGACCCAGTACTTC
TRBD2 | TRBJ2-1 | TRBV7-9 | many | CASSISGLFNEQFF | TGTGCCAGCAGCATCTCGGGACTATTCAATGAGCAGTTCTTC
TRBD1 | TRBJ2-2 | TRBV7-3 | - | CASSYARTGGAGELFF | TGTGCCAGCAGCTACGCAAGGACAGGGGGCGCCGGGGAGCTGTTTTTT
TRBD1 | TRBJ1-2 | TRBV28 | few | CASSSVGTGRANYGYTF | TGTGCCAGCAGTTCCGTCGGGACAGGACGAGCTAACTATGGCTACACCTTC
TRBD1 | TRBJ2-1 | TRBV12-3/TRBV12-4 | - | CASSSGQGVQFF | TGTGCCAGCAGTTCCGGACAGGGAGTGCAGTTCTTC
TRBD2 | TRBJ2-3 | TRBV11-2 | few | CASSTSGGTQYF | TGTGCCAGCAGCACTAGCGGGGGAACGCAGTATTTT
- | TRBJ2-1 | TRBV29-1 | many | CSIPNQDSPNEQFF | TGCAGCATTCCAAATCAGGACTCGCCCAATGAGCAGTTCTTC
TRBD2 | TRBJ2-7 | TRBV12-3/TRBV12-4 | few | CASSPGLAGDPFYEQYF | TGTGCCAGCAGTCCGGGACTAGCGGGGGACCCGTTCTACGAGCAGTACTTC
- | TRBJ2-7 | TRBV12-3/TRBV12-4 | - | CASSFGVEQYF | TGTGCCAGCAGTTTTGGAGTCGAGCAGTACTTC
- | TRBJ1-5 | TRBV12-3/TRBV12-4 | many | CASSLDSGRKQPQHF | TGTGCCAGCAGTTTGGATTCGGGAAGGAAGCAGCCCCAGCATTTT
- | TRBJ2-2 | TRBV2 | many | CASNWAGPGELFF | TGTGCCAGCAATTGGGCGGGACCCGGGGAGCTGTTTTTT
- | TRBJ2-7 | TRBV28 | - | CASRPSGLSQYF | TGTGCCAGCAGACCTTCAGGGTTGTCGCAGTACTTC
TRBD2 | TRBJ2-1 | TRBV7-2 | few | CASSTAGTSPNEQFF | TGTGCCAGCAGCACCGCCGGGACTAGCCCCAATGAGCAGTTCTTC
- | TRBJ2-3 | TRBV20-1 | - | CSARQQKPTDTQYF | TGCAGTGCTAGACAACAAAAACCGACAGATACGCAGTATTTT
TRBD2 | TRBJ2-3 | TRBV9 | many | CASSVSSSGGPDTQYF | TGTGCCAGCAGCGTATCATCTAGCGGGGGACCAGATACGCAGTATTTT
- | TRBJ2-3 | TRBV5-1 | - | CASSPQDPKDTQYF | TGCGCCAGCAGCCCCCAGGATCCAAAAGATACGCAGTATTTT
- | TRBJ2-1 | TRBV2 | many | CASDRFRSYNEQFF | TGTGCCAGCGACAGGTTCCGTTCCTACAATGAGCAGTTCTTC
- | TRBJ1-5 | TRBV12-3/TRBV12-4 | many | CASSPDRRSRGNQPQHF | TGTGCCAGCAGCCCCGACAGGAGGTCGAGAGGCAATCAGCCCCAGCATTTT
TRBD1 | TRBJ1-2 | TRBV12-3/TRBV12-4 | many | CASSPDRGEGYTF | TGTGCCAGCAGTCCGGACAGGGGTGAGGGCTACACCTTC
- | TRBJ2-3 | TRBV5-1 | - | CASSWVAGSTDTQYF | TGCGCCAGCAGCTGGGTGGCAGGAAGCACAGATACGCAGTATTTT
TRBD1 | TRBJ1-2 | TRBV7-2 | few | CASSQARTGRGDGYTF | TGTGCCAGCAGCCAAGCGAGGACAGGGCGAGGGGATGGCTACACCTTC
TRBD1 | TRBJ1-4 | TRBV20-1 | - | CSAWATGDNEKLFF | TGCAGTGCTTGGGCTACAGGGGACAATGAAAAACTGTTTTTT
TRBD2 | TRBJ2-1 | TRBV12-3/TRBV12-4 | few | CASSPVGTSGSSYEQFF | TGTGCCAGCAGCCCCGTCGGGACTAGCGGGAGTAGTTATGAGCAGTTCTTC
- | TRBJ1-6 | TRBV6-5 | few | CASSKTGFYNSPLHF | TGTGCCAGCAGTAAGACAGGATTCTATAATTCACCCCTCCACTTT
TRBD2 | TRBJ2-3 | TRBV7-2 | many | CASSLEVAGGFATQYF | TGTGCCAGCAGCTTAGAAGTGGCGGGAGGGTTCGCTACGCAGTATTTT
- | TRBJ1-4 | TRBV5-5 | - | CASSSGWEKLFF | TGTGCCAGCAGCTCAGGATGGGAAAAACTGTTTTTT
TRBD2 | TRBJ2-2 | TRBV6-2/TRBV6-3 | many | CASSYTGTSGGRNTGELFF | TGTGCCAGCAGTTACACGGGGACTAGCGGGGGCCGGAACACCGGGGAGCTGTTTTTT
- | TRBJ2-6 | TRBV4-1 | many | CASSQVVQGLLGANVLTF | TGCGCCAGCAGCCAAGTCGTACAGGGCCTCCTTGGGGCCAACGTCCTGACTTTC
TRBD1 | TRBJ2-2 | TRBV10-3 | few | CAIDTGTGDTGELFF | TGTGCCATCGACACCGGGACAGGAGACACCGGGGAGCTGTTTTTT
- | TRBJ1-4 | TRBV4-2 | few | CASSPRGRGTNEKLFF | TGTGCCAGCAGCCCCCGAGGGAGGGGCACTAATGAAAAACTGTTTTTT
- | TRBJ1-5 | TRBV12-3/TRBV12-4 | few | CASSEGEHDQPQHF | TGTGCCAGCAGCGAAGGGGAACACGATCAGCCCCAGCATTTT
TRBD1 | TRBJ2-3 | TRBV6-1 | - | CASRSGTGASDTQYF | TGTGCCAGCAGGTCCGGGACAGGGGCGAGTGATACGCAGTATTTT
TRBD1 | TRBJ1-2 | TRBV12-3/TRBV12-4 | many | CASVDRANGYTF | TGTGCCAGCGTCGACAGGGCGAACGGCTACACCTTC
TRBD2 | TRBJ2-1 | TRBV20-1 | - | CCARLLAGMSSYNEQFF | TGCTGTGCTAGATTGCTAGCGGGGATGAGCTCCTACAATGAGCAGTTCTTC
- | TRBJ2-5 | TRBV7-3 | - | CASSLGSGIETQYF | TGTGCCAGCAGCTTGGGTTCAGGGATAGAGACCCAGTACTTC
- | TRBJ2-1 | TRBV4-3 | - | CASSFRALVNEQFF | TGCGCCAGCAGCTTTCGGGCCTTGGTCAATGAGCAGTTCTTC
TRBD1 | TRBJ1-1 | TRBV29-1 | many | CSVTGGVNTEAFF | TGCAGCGTTACAGGGGGCGTGAACACTGAAGCTTTCTTT
TRBD2 | TRBJ2-2 | TRBV5-1 | - | CACLRGLAANTGELFF | TGCGCCTGTCTGCGGGGACTAGCCGCGAACACCGGGGAGCTGTTTTTT
- | TRBJ2-5 | TRBV29-1 | many | CMSSRASAQETQYF | TGCATGAGCAGCAGGGCAAGTGCTCAAGAGACCCAGTACTTC
TRBD2 | TRBJ2-2 | TRBV4-2 | - | CASSQDPLAGHYTGELFF | TGTGCCAGCAGCCAAGATCCCCTAGCGGGTCATTACACCGGGGAGCTGTTTTTT
TRBD1 | TRBJ2-3 | TRBV10-3 | few | CAISGQGTDTQYF | TGTGCCATCAGCGGACAGGGCACAGATACGCAGTATTTT
TRBD2 | TRBJ2-5 | TRBV5-5 | - | CASSIPLAGEGETQYF | TGTGCCAGCAGCATCCCACTAGCGGGGGAAGGAGAGACCCAGTACTTC
TRBD2 | TRBJ2-3 | TRBV6-5 | - | CASSYGTRDSDTQYF | TGTGCCAGCAGTTACGGGACTAGGGATTCGGATACGCAGTATTTT
- | TRBJ2-7 | TRBV20-1 | few | CSARSAGYEQYF | TGCAGTGCTAGGTCGGCGGGGTACGAGCAGTACTTC
- | TRBJ2-5 | TRBV18 | - | CASSPVSRQETQYF | TGTGCCAGCTCACCGGTATCCCGTCAAGAGACCCAGTACTTC
- | TRBJ2-7 | TRBV5-4 | many | CASSPRAGGSSEPRYF | TGTGCCAGCAGCCCAAGGGCCGGAGGCAGCTCCGAACCAAGGTACTTC
- | TRBJ2-5 | TRBV5-1 | many | CASSPGGGTAQETQYF | TGCGCCAGCAGCCCCGGGGGGGGGACAGCACAAGAGACCCAGTACTTC
TRBD1 | TRBJ1-3 | TRBV19 | many | CASWDRKKTGNTIYF | TGTGCCAGTTGGGACAGAAAAAAAACTGGAAACACCATATATTTT
- | TRBJ2-1 | TRBV12-3/TRBV12-4 | few | CASSPPGVYNEQFF | TGTGCCAGCAGTCCCCCGGGGGTCTACAATGAGCAGTTCTTC
- | TRBJ2-2 | TRBV11-2 | many | CASSPGTRDTGELFF | TGTGCCAGCAGCCCGGGGACAAGAGACACCGGGGAGCTGTTTTTT
- | TRBJ1-2 | TRBV9 | many | CASSVLGDYTF | TGTGCCAGCAGCGTATTGGGTGACTACACCTTC
TRBD1 | TRBJ1-5 | TRBV12-3/TRBV12-4 | many | CASSPGGGAYGNQPQHF | TGTGCCAGCAGCCCCGGAGGGGGCGCCTATGGCAATCAGCCCCAGCATTTT
- | TRBJ1-1 | TRBV25-1 | - | CASSAGQGIPLMNTEAFF | TGTGCCAGCAGTGCCGGGCAGGGGATCCCCTTAATGAACACTGAAGCTTTCTTT
- | TRBJ1-1 | TRBV12-3/TRBV12-4 | - | CASSLDDAEAFF | TGTGCCAGCAGTTTGGATGACGCTGAAGCTTTCTTT
- | TRBJ1-2 | TRBV5-1 | few | CASGAANYGYTF | TGCGCCAGTGGGGCAGCTAACTATGGCTACACCTTC
- | TRBJ2-3 | TRBV5-1 | - | CASSYDPGHGTDTQYF | TGCGCCAGCAGCTACGACCCGGGACACGGCACAGATACGCAGTATTTT
- | TRBJ1-2 | TRBV29-1 | - | CSVERQEIYGYTF | TGCAGCGTTGAACGGCAGGAGATCTATGGCTACACCTTC
TRBD1 | TRBJ2-7 | TRBV12-3/TRBV12-4 | many | CASRGTGVDYEQYF | TGTGCCAGCAGAGGGACAGGGGTCGACTACGAGCAGTACTTC
- | TRBJ2-2 | TRBV29-1 | many | CSVIRSGRPGELFF | TGCAGCGTTATCAGGTCAGGGAGACCCGGGGAGCTGTTTTTT